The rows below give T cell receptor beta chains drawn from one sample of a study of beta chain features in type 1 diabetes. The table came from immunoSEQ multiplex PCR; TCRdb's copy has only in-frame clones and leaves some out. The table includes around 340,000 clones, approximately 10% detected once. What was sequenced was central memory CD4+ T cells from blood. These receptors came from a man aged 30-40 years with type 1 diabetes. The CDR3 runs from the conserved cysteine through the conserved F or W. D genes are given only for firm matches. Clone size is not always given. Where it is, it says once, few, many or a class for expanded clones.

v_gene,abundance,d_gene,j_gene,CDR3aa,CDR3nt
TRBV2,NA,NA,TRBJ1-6,CAKRRDNSPLHF,TGTGCCAAACGACGGGATAATTCACCCCTCCACTTT
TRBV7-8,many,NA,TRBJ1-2,CASSRDSNYGYTF,TGTGCCAGCAGCCGTGACAGCAACTATGGCTACACCTTC
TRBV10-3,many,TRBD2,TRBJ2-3,CAISEWLRGTQYF,TGTGCCATCAGTGAATGGCTGCGGGGGACGCAGTATTTT
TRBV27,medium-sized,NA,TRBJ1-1,CAGGQIPNTEAFF,TGTGCCGGAGGACAGATACCGAACACTGAAGCTTTCTTT
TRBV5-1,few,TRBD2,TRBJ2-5,CASSVQSGAGGTAQETQYF,TGCGCCAGCAGCGTGCAAAGTGGAGCGGGGGGGACTGCCCAAGAGACCCAGTACTTC
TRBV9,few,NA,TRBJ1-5,CASNHRRLGNQPQHF,TGTGCCAGCAACCACAGGAGACTCGGCAATCAGCCCCAGCATTTT
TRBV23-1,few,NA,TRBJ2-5,CASSQSGGGFQETQYF,TGCGCCAGCAGTCAATCGGGAGGGGGCTTCCAAGAGACCCAGTACTTC
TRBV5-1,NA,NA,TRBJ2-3,CASSLAGQSTDTQYF,TGCGCCAGCAGCTTGGCCGGACAGTCCACAGATACGCAGTATTTT
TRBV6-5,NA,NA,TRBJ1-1,CASSRGTANTEAFF,TGTGCCAGCAGTCGGGGGACGGCGAACACTGAAGCTTTCTTT
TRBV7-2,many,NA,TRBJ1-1,CASSLGFSGTTEAFF,TGTGCCAGCAGCTTAGGGTTCTCAGGGACCACTGAAGCTTTCTTT
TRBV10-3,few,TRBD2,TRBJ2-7,CAISEFGTTPYEQYF,TGTGCCATCAGTGAGTTCGGGACTACCCCATACGAGCAGTACTTC
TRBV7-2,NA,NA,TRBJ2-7,CASSPGDPSSYEQYF,TGTGCCAGCAGCCCGGGCGACCCGAGCTCCTACGAGCAGTACTTC
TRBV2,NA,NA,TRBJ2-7,CASSEGGGKLF,TGTGCCAGCAGTGAGGGGGGTGGCAAGCTCTTC
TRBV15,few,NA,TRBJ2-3,CATSRLSGTDTQYF,TGTGCCACCAGCAGACTCTCGGGTACAGATACGCAGTATTTT
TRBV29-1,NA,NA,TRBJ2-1,CSVVSLAGSYNEQFF,TGCAGCGTTGTATCCCTCGCGGGTTCCTACAATGAGCAGTTCTTC
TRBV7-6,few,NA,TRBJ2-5,CASSPSGGAQQETQYF,TGTGCCAGCAGCCCCTCTGGGGGGGCCCAACAAGAGACCCAGTACTTC
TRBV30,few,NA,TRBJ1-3,CAWRGSGNTIYF,TGTGCCTGGAGGGGTTCAGGAAACACCATATATTTT
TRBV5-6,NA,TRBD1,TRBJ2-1,CASSFSERDRGNEQFF,TGTGCCAGCAGCTTCTCGGAACGGGACAGGGGAAATGAGCAGTTCTTC
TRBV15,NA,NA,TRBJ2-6,CATSRGGKANVLTF,TGTGCCACCAGCAGAGGAGGGAAGGCCAACGTCCTGACTTTC
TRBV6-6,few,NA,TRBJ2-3,CASSYSFDGTDTQYF,TGTGCCAGCAGTTACTCGTTCGACGGCACAGATACGCAGTATTTT
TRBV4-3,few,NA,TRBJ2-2,CASSHNRENTGELFF,TGCGCCAGCAGCCACAACAGGGAGAACACCGGGGAGCTGTTTTTT
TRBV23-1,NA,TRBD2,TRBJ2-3,CASSRGSGVSSTDTQYF,TGCGCCAGCAGTCGGGGTAGCGGGGTTTCTAGCACAGATACGCAGTATTTT
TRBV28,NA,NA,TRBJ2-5,CASSLQKGSETQYF,TGTGCCAGCAGCTTACAAAAAGGATCGGAGACCCAGTACTTC
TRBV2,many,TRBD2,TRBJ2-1,CASMEVAGYNEQFF,TGTGCCAGCATGGAAGTAGCGGGTTACAATGAGCAGTTCTTC
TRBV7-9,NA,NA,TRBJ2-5,CASSFRQAIGLQETQYF,TGTGCCAGCAGCTTCCGGCAGGCTATCGGGTTACAAGAGACCCAGTACTTC
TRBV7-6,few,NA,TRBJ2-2,CASSLARQLTGELFF,TGTGCCAGCAGCTTAGCGAGACAGTTGACCGGGGAGCTGTTTTTT
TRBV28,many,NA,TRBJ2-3,CASSLEGSTDTQYF,TGTGCCAGCAGTTTAGAGGGATCCACAGATACGCAGTATTTT
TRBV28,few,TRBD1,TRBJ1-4,CASATGSNEKLFF,TGTGCCAGCGCGACAGGGTCGAACGAAAAACTGTTTTTT
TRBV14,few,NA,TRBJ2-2,CASTKGGHLTGELFF,TGTGCCAGCACCAAGGGGGGACACCTCACCGGGGAGCTGTTTTTT
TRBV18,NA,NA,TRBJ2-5,CASSPAVQETQYF,TGTGCCAGCTCACCCGCAGTTCAAGAGACCCAGTACTTC
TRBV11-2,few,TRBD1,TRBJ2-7,CASSFIRGNEQYF,TGTGCCAGCAGCTTTATCAGGGGGAACGAGCAGTACTTC
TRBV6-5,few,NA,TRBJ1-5,CASSTKEGQPQHF,TGTGCCAGCAGTACCAAGGAGGGTCAGCCCCAGCATTTT
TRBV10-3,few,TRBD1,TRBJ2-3,CAIREGGARLDTQYF,TGTGCCATCAGGGAAGGGGGCGCGAGGTTGGATACGCAGTATTTT
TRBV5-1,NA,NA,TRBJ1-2,CASKAASNYGYTF,TGCGCCAGCAAGGCAGCTTCTAACTATGGCTACACCTTC
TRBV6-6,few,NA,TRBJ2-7,CASSYYYEQYF,TGTGCCAGCAGTTACTATTACGAGCAGTACTTC
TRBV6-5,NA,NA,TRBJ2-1,CASSFGTAGNEQFF,TGTGCCAGCAGTTTTGGGACAGCGGGGAATGAGCAGTTCTTC
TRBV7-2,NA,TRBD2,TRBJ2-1,CASSLGSSGGWNEQFF,TGTGCCAGCAGCCTTGGTTCTAGCGGGGGGTGGAATGAGCAGTTCTTC
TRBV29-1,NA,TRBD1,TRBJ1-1,CSGKTGVALNTEAFF,TGCAGCGGGAAGACAGGGGTTGCGTTGAACACTGAAGCTTTCTTT
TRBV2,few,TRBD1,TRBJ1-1,CASGLVDRGRAFF,TGTGCCAGCGGACTTGTTGACAGGGGAAGAGCTTTCTTT